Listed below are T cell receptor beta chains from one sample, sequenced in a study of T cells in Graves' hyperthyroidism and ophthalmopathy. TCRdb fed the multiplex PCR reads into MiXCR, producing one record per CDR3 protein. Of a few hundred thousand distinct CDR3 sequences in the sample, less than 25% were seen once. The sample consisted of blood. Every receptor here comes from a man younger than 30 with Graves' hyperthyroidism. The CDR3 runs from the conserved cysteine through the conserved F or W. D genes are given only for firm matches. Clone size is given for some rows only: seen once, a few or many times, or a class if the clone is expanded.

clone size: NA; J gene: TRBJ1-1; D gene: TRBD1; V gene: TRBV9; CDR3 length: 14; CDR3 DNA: TGTGCCAGCAGCGTCCCGGGACAGTTCCCTGAAGCTTTCTTT; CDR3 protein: CASSVPGQFPEAFF
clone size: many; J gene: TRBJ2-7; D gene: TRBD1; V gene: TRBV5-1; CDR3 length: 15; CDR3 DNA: TGCGCCAGCAGCCCGACCGGGACAGACATCTACGAGCAGTACTTC; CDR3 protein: CASSPTGTDIYEQYF
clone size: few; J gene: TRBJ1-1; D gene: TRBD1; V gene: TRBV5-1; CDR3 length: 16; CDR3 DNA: TGCGCCAGCAGCTTGGTTCAGGGGGCACGGAACACTGAAGCTTTCTTT; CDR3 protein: CASSLVQGARNTEAFF
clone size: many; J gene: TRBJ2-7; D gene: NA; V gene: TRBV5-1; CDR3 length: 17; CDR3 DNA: TGCGCCAGCAGCTTGCTGTTTGCTGGACAGCCCCACTACGAGCAGTACTTC; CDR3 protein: CASSLLFAGQPHYEQYF
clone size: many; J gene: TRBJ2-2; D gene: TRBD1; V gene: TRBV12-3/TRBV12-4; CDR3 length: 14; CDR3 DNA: TGTGCCAGCAGGCAGGGGGCCAGCACCGGGGAGCTGTTTTTT; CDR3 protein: CASRQGASTGELFF
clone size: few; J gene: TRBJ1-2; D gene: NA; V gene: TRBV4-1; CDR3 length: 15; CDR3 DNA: TGCGCCAGCAGCCAACCTACGTCAGGGAACTATGGCTACACCTTC; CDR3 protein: CASSQPTSGNYGYTF
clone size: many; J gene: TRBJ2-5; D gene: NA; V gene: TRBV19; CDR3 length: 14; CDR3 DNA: TGTGCCAGTAGTATTTCGCGGTCCCAAGAGACCCAGTACTTC; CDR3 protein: CASSISRSQETQYF
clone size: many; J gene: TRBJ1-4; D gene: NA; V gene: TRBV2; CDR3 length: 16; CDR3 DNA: TGTGCCAGCAGTGTAACTAGCGGGACATACGACGAAAAACTGTTTTTT; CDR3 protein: CASSVTSGTYDEKLFF
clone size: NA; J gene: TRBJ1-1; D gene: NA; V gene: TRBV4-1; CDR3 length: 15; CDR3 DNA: TGCGCCAGCAGCCAAGGCATTTCAATGAACACTGAAGCTTTCTTT; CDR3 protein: CASSQGISMNTEAFF
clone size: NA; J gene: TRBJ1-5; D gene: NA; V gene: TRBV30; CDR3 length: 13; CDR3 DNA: TGTGCCTGGAGTAAGGCGGGCAATCAGCCCCAGCATTTT; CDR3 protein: CAWSKAGNQPQHF
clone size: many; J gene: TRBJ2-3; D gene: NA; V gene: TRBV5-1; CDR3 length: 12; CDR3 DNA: TGCGCCAGCAGCTTGAATAGGGATACGCAGTATTTT; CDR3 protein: CASSLNRDTQYF
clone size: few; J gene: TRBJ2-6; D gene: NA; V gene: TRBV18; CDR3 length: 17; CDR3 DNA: TGTGCCAGCTCACCTATCACAGCTTTCTCTGGGGCCAACGTCCTGACTTTC; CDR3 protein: CASSPITAFSGANVLTF
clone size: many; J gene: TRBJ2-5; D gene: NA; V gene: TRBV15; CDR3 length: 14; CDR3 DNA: TGTGCCACCAGCAGAGTAGGGACCCAAGAGACCCAGTACTTC; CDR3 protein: CATSRVGTQETQYF
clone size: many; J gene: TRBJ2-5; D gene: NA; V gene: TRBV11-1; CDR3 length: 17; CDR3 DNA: TGTGCCAGCAGCTTCAGTGGACTGTTCGCCCCCCAAGAGACCCAGTACTTC; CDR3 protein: CASSFSGLFAPQETQYF
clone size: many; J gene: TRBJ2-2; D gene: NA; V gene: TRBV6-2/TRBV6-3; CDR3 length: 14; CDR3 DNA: TGTGCCAGCAGCACCGGGAAGAGCTCCGGGGAGCTGTTTTTT; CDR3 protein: CASSTGKSSGELFF
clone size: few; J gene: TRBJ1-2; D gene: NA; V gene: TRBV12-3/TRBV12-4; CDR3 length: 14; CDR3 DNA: TGTGCCAGCAGTTTGAGGAGGGTGGCCTATGGCTACACCTTC; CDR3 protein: CASSLRRVAYGYTF
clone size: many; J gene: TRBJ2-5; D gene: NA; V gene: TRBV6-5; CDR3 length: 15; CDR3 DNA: TGTGCCAGCAGTTACTCGAGAGGGTACCAAGAGACCCAGTACTTC; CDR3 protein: CASSYSRGYQETQYF
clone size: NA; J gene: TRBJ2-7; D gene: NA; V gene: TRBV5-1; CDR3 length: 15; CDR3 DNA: TGCGCCAGCAGCTTTGACAGAACCCTTATCGACGAGCAGTGCTTC; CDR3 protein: CASSFDRTLIDEQCF
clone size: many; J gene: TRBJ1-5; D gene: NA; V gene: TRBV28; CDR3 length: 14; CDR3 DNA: TGTGCCTCGAAGACAGAATATAGCAATCAGCCCCAGCATTTT; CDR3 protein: CASKTEYSNQPQHF
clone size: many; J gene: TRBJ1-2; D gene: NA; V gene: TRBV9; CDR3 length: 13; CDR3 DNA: TGTGCCAGCATGGGGGGGGTGCACTATGGCTACACCTTC; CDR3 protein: CASMGGVHYGYTF
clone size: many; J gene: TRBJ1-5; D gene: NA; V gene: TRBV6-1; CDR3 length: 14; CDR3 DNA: TGTGCCAGCACTGACATTTTCAGTACTCAGCCCCAGCATTTT; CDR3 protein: CASTDIFSTQPQHF
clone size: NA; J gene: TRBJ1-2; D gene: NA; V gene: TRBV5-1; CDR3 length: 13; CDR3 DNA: TGCGCCAGCAGCCCAATTAACAGAGTTGGCTACACCTTC; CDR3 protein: CASSPINRVGYTF
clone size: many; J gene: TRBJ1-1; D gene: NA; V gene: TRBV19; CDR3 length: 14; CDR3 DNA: TGTGCCAGTAGTATAAACGCGGGGAACACTGAAGCTTTCTTT; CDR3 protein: CASSINAGNTEAFF
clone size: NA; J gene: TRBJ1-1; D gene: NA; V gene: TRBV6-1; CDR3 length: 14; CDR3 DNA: TGTGCCAGCAGGGGACACCTCGGCGGGGTTGAAGCTTTCTTT; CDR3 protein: CASRGHLGGVEAFF
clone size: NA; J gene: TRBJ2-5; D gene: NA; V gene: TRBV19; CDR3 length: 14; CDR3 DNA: TGTGCCAGTATCGGCGGGACAGAAAAAGAGACCCATTACTTC; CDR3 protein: CASIGGTEKETHYF
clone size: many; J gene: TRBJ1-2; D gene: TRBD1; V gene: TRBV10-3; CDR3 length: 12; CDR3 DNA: TGTGCCATCGGACAGGGGCGCTATGGCTACACCTTC; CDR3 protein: CAIGQGRYGYTF
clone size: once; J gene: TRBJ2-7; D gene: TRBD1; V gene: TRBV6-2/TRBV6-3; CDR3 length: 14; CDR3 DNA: TGTGCCAGCAGTTGGAACACAGGGGGCGACGAGCAGTACTTC; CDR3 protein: CASSWNTGGDEQYF
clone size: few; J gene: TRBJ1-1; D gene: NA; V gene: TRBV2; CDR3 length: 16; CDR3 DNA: TGTGCCAGCAGTGAACTGGACGACAGTTTCAACACTGAAGCTTTCTTT; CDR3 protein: CASSELDDSFNTEAFF